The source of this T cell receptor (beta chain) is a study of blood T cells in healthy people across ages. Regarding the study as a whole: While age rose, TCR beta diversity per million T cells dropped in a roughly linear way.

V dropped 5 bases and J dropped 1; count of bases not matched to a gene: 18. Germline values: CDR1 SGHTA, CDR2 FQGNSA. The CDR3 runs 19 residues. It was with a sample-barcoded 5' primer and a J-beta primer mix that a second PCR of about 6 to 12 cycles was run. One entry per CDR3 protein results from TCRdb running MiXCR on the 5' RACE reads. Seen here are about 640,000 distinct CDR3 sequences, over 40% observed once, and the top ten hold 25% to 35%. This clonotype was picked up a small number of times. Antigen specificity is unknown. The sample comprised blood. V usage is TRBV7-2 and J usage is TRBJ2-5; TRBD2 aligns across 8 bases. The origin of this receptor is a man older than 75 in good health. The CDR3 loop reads CASSPRGSGTSPPQETQYF. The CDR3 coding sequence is TGTGCCAGCAGCCCTAGGGGGTCCGGGACTAGTCCCCCCCAAGAGACCCAGTACTTC.